Below are 22 T cell receptor beta chains sequenced from a single sample in a study of blood T cells in healthy people across ages. The authors ran a second PCR of roughly 6 to 12 cycles using a sample-barcoded 5' primer and a J-beta primer mix. MiXCR, run by TCRdb on the 5' RACE reads, gives a single entry per CDR3 protein. This table holds approximately 780,000 distinct CDR3 sequences, about 26% found once. Separately, the same data were catalogued under a study of T cells of mothers and their children.

Input material: blood. Receptors were obtained from a boy between 5 and 17 years old in good health.

Details on this clonotype: Compared with germline, one end of the junction differs, possibly owing to a read error. The rearrangement links TRBV2 to TRBJ2-5, with D possibly being TRBD1 (5 bases). Per the germline V gene, CDR1 is SNHLY and CDR2 is FYNNEI. This CDR3 has 9 amino acids. Here the CDR3 reads CASGDSRLF. For the CDR3, the DNA is TGTGCCAGCGGAGACAGCAGGCTTTTC.

This chain connects TRBV12-3 or TRBV12-4 to TRBJ2-2, with 11 positions matching TRBD2. The CDR3 extends over 16 amino acids. The V gene end was trimmed by 9 bases and the J gene end by 3 bases; junction bases not matched to a gene: 9. The CDR3 loop reads CASSYLAGGYTGELFF. CDR3 sequence (DNA): TGTGCCAGTTCTTATCTAGCGGGGGGTTACACCGGGGAGCTGTTTTTT.

This clonotype was counted between two and nine times. This sequence joins TRBV7-9 and TRBJ2-7, with a weak D call TRBD1 (5 bases). The germline V gene has CDR1 SEHNR and CDR2 FQNEAQ (reference sequence). CDR3 length equals 15 residues. Trimming removed 5 bases from V and 1 base from J, with 15 bases in between. Here the CDR3 reads CASSRSGWKSYEQYF. CDR3 nucleotides: TGTGCCAGCAGCCGTTCAGGGTGGAAATCCTACGAGCAGTACTTC.

This clonotype was seen a handful of times. The chain employs TRBV5-1 and TRBJ2-2; tentatively, D is TRBD2 (5 bases). V dropped 7 bases and J dropped 5 bases, with 15 bases sitting between them. The CDR3 length is 14 residues. The germline gives CDR1 SGHRS, CDR2 YFSETQ. The CDR3 nucleotides read TGCGCCAGCCGTGACTACGCGGAAACCGGGGAGCTGTTTTTT. Its protein product is CASRDYAETGELFF.

This clonotype showed up just a few times. The chain joins TRBV29-1 to TRBJ2-5; D is ambiguous. From germline, CDR1 is SQVTM and CDR2 ANQGSEA. The CDR3 is made up of 12 amino acids. The ends were cut back, 6 bases at V and 3 bases at J, with 11 bases in the middle. As DNA, the CDR3 is TGCAGCGTCCCGGACCGTGAAGAGACCCAGTACTTC. Its protein is CSVPDREETQYF.

The chain employs TRBV9 and TRBJ2-3, with 8 positions matching TRBD2. The J segment lost 0 bases and the V segment lost 7 bases, leaving 16 bases of the junction unmatched. Germline CDR1 is SGDLS and CDR2 is YYNGEE. This CDR3 comprises 18 residues. This CDR3 reads CASGAPAGGLPSTDTQYF. The CDR3 region has the DNA TGTGCCAGCGGCGCTCCTGCGGGGGGATTACCTAGCACAGATACGCAGTATTTT.

This clonotype was seen a handful of times. CDR3 region: CASSLTASGGTLRGQFF. The DNA for the CDR3 is TGTGCCAGCAGCCTCACGGCGAGCGGGGGAACCTTAAGGGGGCAGTTCTTC. The V and J genes are TRBV3-1 and TRBJ2-5; TRBD2 aligns across 8 bases. The assigned J gene may be wrong: the sequence end matches TRBJ2-1 better. This CDR3 comprises 17 residues. Germline V gives CDR1 LGHDT, CDR2 YNNKEL (reference sequence).

V gene TRBV11-2 combines with J gene TRBJ1-6, with 9 bases lining up with TRBD1. This CDR3 is 15 amino acids long. Per germline, CDR1 SGHAT and CDR2 FQNNGV. V trimming: 4 bases; J trimming: 9 bases; junction bases outside the gene matches: 7. CDR3 sequence reads: CASSSLGTGSSPLHF. CDR3 DNA sequence: TGTGCCAGCAGCTCCCTCGGGACAGGGTCTTCACCCCTCCACTTT.

The CDR3 reads CASSLGEWRETQYF. The CDR3 DNA follows: TGTGCCAGCAGCTTGGGGGAGTGGCGAGAGACCCAGTACTTC. The chain recombines TRBV12-3 or TRBV12-4 with TRBJ2-5; D possibly matches TRBD1 or TRBD2 (5 bases each). The CDR3 has 14 residues. The V and J ends lost 6 bases and 4 bases respectively, with 15 bases between them.

V is TRBV10-3 and J is TRBJ2-5; D not certain. The J call may not be correct, given that the DNA end is closer to TRBJ2-7. The CDR3 loop spans 12 amino acids. The V gene's germline CDR1 is ENHRY and CDR2 SYGVKD. For the CDR3, the DNA is TGTGCCATCAGTGAGTCTGACTACGAGCAGTACTTC. This gives the protein CAISESDYEQYF.

This clonotype was counted many times. The rearrangement joins TRBV20-1 to TRBJ2-5; no firm D call. From germline, CDR1 is DFQATT and CDR2 SNEGSKA (reference sequence). The CDR3 contains 11 residues. V was trimmed by 5 bases and J by 0 bases, leaving 4 bases between them. The CDR3 DNA reads TGCAGTGCTGAGTACCAAGAGACCCAGTACTTC. It yields the protein CSAEYQETQYF.

The chain couples TRBV10-2 to TRBJ1-2; D possibly corresponds to TRBD1 (5 bases). Trimming shortened V by 2 bases and J by 3 bases, and 10 bases separated the two germline ends. This CDR3 spans 14 amino acids. Germline V gene lookup returns CDR1 WSHSY and CDR2 SAAADI. The CDR3: CASSEAGRYYGYTF. CDR3 nucleotides: TGCGCCAGCAGTGAGGCAGGGCGGTACTATGGCTACACCTTC.

This clonotype showed up just a few times. The chain is built from TRBV30 and TRBJ2-7, with TRBD1 matching 11 bases. In germline, CDR1 is GTSNPN, CDR2 SVGIG (reference sequence). This CDR3 comprises 12 residues. V was clipped by 7 bases and J by 3 bases; unmatched bases: 2. The CDR3 protein is CALDRGLYEQYF. The CDR3 bases are TGTGCCTTGGACAGGGGGCTCTACGAGCAGTACTTC.

Worth noting for this clonotype: At one end, the junction sequence differs from germline, possibly due to a read error. The DNA for the CDR3 is TGTACCAGCAGTTTCTCACAGTCTAGGGGGACCCAGTACTTC. This encodes CTSSFSQSRGTQYF. The rearrangement links TRBV12-3 or TRBV12-4 to TRBJ2-5, with D tentatively TRBD1 (5 bases). The CDR3 is made up of 14 amino acids.

The CDR3 here is CASSLGPVEKLFF. DNA of the CDR3: TGTGCCAGCAGCTTAGGTCCTGTCGAAAAACTGTTTTTT. The genes are TRBV7-6 and TRBJ1-4; D call uncertain. This CDR3 has 13 amino acids. Trimming removed 1 base at V and 8 bases at J, with 8 bases between. Per germline, CDR1 SGHVS and CDR2 FNYEAQ.

The chain uses TRBV7-2 and TRBJ1-1; D unresolved. This CDR3 contains 14 residues. Germline CDR1 is SGHTA and CDR2 is FQGNSA. The V end lost 1 base, the J end lost 0 bases, and 6 bases lay between the germline ends. The CDR3 is CASSLGWMNTEAFF. Here the CDR3 DNA reads TGTGCCAGCAGCTTAGGTTGGATGAACACTGAAGCTTTCTTT. The whole variable domain, filled in from reference TRBV7-2 and TRBJ1-1, reads GAGVSQSPSNKVTEKGKDVELRCDPISGHTALYWYRQSLGQGLEFLIYFQGNSAPDKSGLPSDRFSAERTGGSVSTLTIQRTQQEDSAVYLCASSLGWMNTEAFFGQGTRLTVV.

This clonotype was counted between two and nine times. The rearrangement uses TRBV6-1 and TRBJ1-6; D gene uncertain. Germline loops: CDR1 MNHNS, CDR2 SASEGT. V was trimmed by 3 bases and J by 8 bases, leaving 20 bases between them. The CDR3 has 17 amino acids. The CDR3 is CASSDRTPPFGDSPLHF. The CDR3 DNA is TGTGCCAGCAGTGATCGGACCCCGCCCTTTGGGGATTCACCCCTCCACTTT.

This sequence joins TRBV3-1 and TRBJ2-5; D remains ambiguous. The DNA end is more similar to TRBJ2-7, so the J call may be wrong. CDR3 size: 14 residues. CDR1 and CDR2 from the germline V gene are LGHDT and YNNKEL (reference sequence). The DNA of the CDR3 is TGTGCCAGCAGCCACTCGGCTCTAGGACCCGAGCAGTACTTC. It yields the protein CASSHSALGPEQYF.

The chain couples TRBV5-1 to TRBJ2-5; 10 positions match TRBD2. Per germline, CDR1 SGHRS and CDR2 YFSETQ. The V gene end was trimmed by 3 bases and the J gene end by 5 bases; junction bases not matched to a gene: 10. The CDR3 consists of 16 residues. The CDR3: CASSSGASGGWETQYF. CDR3 sequence (DNA): TGCGCCAGCAGCTCCGGGGCTAGCGGGGGCTGGGAGACCCAGTACTTC.

This chain connects TRBV12-3 or TRBV12-4 to TRBJ2-1; TRBD2 aligns across 16 bases. CDR3 length: 16 residues. J was trimmed by 9 bases and V by 3 bases; bases with no gene match: 5. The CDR3 region is CASSFGTSGGAGEQFF. Here the CDR3 DNA reads TGTGCCAGCAGTTTCGGGACTAGCGGGGGGGCCGGTGAGCAGTTCTTC.

The chain couples TRBV6-6 to TRBJ2-1; perhaps TRBD1 as D (6 bases). Trimming left V 6 bases short and J 4 bases short, with 10 bases between. Germline CDR1 and CDR2: MNHNY and SVGAGI (reference sequence). The CDR3 runs to 13 residues. CDR3 in DNA: TGTGCCAGCAGGGCAGGGGTATACAATGAGCAGTTCTTC. Its translation is CASRAGVYNEQFF.

The chain has TRBV5-1 and TRBJ2-7; the match to TRBD1 covers 11 bases. Germline assignment: CDR1 SGHRS and CDR2 YFSETQ. This CDR3 has 15 residues. Trimming at V came to 4 bases and at J to 4 bases, leaving 7 bases not matched to a gene. The CDR3 bases are TGCGCCAGCAGCCTACTCGGGGACAGGGGGTACGAGCAGTACTTC. This translates into CASSLLGDRGYEQYF.